A single T cell receptor beta chain is shown here with its context. The data originate from a study of T cell repertoires in cytomegalovirus infection. At the level of the study: Signatures in public TCR beta sequences pointed to both CMV infection and matching HLA type.

TCRdb itself ran the reads through MiXCR, one entry per CDR3 protein. The repertoire holds about 490,000 distinct CDR3 sequences, around a quarter seen once, with about 13% in the top ten. Trimming took off 6 bases at V and 3 bases at J, with 20 bases between the two ends. The CDR3 is 16 amino acids. Germline-derived CDR1 and CDR2 are MNHEY and SMNVEV (reference sequence). Sequenced input: PBMCs. The rearrangement joins TRBV27 to TRBJ1-2; D is uncertain. This sequence originates from a human donor in good health (CMV status not recorded). Some clones in this sample may be carry-over from other donors' samples. CDR3 region: CASSPRTLLRHYGYTF. The CDR3 DNA follows: TGTGCCAGCAGCCCACGTACGCTGCTCAGGCACTATGGCTACACCTTC.